The source of this TCR beta chain is a study of T cells in localized non-small cell lung cancer. Germline-derived CDR1 and CDR2 are SGHRS and YFSETQ. The CDR3 consists of 13 residues. Trimming removed 6 bases from V and 9 bases from J, with 17 bases in between. The data were produced by immunoSEQ multiplex PCR, yet TCRdb's version contains in-frame clones alone and is incomplete. Among around 90,000 clones, around 80% were seen once, and the ten largest hold 15% to 20%. The TCR comes from a man aged 40 to 69 with stage II squamous cell lung carcinoma. The chain couples TRBV5-1 to TRBJ2-3; D is undetermined. The sample was PBMCs, taken before any cancer treatment. CDR3 in amino acids: CASTQVDGPTQYF. CDR3 bases: TGCGCCAGCACCCAGGTCGACGGCCCGACGCAGTATTTT.